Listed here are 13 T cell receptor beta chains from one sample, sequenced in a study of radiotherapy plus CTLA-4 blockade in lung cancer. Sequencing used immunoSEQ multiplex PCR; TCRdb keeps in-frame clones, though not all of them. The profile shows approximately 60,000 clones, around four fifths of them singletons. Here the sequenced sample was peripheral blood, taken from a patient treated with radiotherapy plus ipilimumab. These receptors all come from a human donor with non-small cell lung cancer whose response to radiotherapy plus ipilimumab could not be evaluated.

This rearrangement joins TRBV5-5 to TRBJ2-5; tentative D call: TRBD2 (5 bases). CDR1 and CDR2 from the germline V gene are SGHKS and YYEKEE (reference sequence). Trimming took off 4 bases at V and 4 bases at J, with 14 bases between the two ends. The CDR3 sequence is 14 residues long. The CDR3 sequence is CASSTHGVAETQYF. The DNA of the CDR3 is TGTGCCAGCAGCACCCACGGGGTGGCAGAGACCCAGTACTTC.

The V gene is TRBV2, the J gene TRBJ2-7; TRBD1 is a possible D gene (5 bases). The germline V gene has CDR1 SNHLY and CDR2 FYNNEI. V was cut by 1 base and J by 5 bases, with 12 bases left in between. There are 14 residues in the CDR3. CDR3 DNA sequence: TGTGCCAGCAGTGAAGTATCAGGGCGACACGAGCAGTACTTC. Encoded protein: CASSEVSGRHEQYF. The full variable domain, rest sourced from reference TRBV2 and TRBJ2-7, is EPEVTQTPSHQVTQMGQEVILRCVPISNHLYFYWYRQILGQKVEFLVSFYNNEISEKSEIFDDQFSVERPDGSNFTLKIRSTKLEDSAMYFCASSEVSGRHEQYFGPGTRLTVT.

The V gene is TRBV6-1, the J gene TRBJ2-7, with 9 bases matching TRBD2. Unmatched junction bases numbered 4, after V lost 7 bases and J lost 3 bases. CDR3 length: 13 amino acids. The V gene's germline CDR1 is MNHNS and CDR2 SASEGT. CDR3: CASTLSGSYEQYF. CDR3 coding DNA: TGTGCCAGCACACTTAGCGGGAGCTACGAGCAGTACTTC.

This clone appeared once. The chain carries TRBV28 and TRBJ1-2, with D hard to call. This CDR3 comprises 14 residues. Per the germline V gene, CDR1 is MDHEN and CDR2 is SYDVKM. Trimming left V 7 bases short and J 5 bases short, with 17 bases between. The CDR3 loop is CASTPGSRKYGYTF. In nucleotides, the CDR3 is TGTGCCAGCACCCCGGGTTCAAGAAAGTATGGCTACACCTTC.

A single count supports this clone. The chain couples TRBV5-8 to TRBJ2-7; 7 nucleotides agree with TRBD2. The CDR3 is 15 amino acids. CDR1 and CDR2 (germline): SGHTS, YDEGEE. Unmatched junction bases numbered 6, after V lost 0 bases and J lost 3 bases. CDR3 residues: CASSLGGTTYYEQYF. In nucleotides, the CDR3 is TGTGCCAGCAGCTTGGGTGGGACTACTTACTACGAGCAGTACTTC.

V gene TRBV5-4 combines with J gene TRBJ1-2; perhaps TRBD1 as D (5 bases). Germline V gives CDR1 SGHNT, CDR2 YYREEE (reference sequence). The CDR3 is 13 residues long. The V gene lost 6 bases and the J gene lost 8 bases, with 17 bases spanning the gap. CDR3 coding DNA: TGTGCCAGCACCCCTTGGGGCCTCGAGGGCTACACCTTC. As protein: CASTPWGLEGYTF. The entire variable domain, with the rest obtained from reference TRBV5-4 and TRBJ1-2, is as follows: ETGVTQSPTHLIKTRGQQVTLRCSSQSGHNTVSWYQQALGQGPQFIFQYYREEENGRGNFPPRFSGLQFPNYSSELNVNALELDDSALYLCASTPWGLEGYTFGSGTRLTVV.

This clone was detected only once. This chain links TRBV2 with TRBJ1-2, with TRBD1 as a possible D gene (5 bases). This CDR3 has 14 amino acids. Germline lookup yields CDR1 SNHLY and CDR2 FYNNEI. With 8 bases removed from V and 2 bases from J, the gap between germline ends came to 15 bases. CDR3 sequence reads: CASGAGLSNYGYTF. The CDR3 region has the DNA TGTGCCAGCGGGGCAGGGTTATCGAACTATGGCTACACCTTC.

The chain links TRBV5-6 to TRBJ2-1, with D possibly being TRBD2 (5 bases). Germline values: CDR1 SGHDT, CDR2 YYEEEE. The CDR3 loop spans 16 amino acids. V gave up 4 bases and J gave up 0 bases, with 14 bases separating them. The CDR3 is CASSSRGLSSYNEQFF. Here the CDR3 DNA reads TGTGCCAGCAGCAGTCGGGGTCTTAGCTCCTACAATGAGCAGTTCTTC.

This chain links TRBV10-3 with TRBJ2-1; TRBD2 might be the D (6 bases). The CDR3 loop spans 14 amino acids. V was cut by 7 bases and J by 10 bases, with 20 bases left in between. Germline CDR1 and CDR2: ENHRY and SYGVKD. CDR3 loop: CAINPGLGSGEQFF. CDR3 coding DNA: TGTGCCATCAACCCGGGACTGGGGTCTGGAGAGCAGTTCTTC.

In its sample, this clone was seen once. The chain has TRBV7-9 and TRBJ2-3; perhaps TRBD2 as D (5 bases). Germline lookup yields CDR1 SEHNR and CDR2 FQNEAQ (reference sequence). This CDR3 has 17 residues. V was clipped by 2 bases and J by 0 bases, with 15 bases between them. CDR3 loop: CASSLLVGGVSTDTQYF. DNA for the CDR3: TGTGCCAGCAGCTTACTGGTTGGAGGTGTTAGCACAGATACGCAGTATTTT.

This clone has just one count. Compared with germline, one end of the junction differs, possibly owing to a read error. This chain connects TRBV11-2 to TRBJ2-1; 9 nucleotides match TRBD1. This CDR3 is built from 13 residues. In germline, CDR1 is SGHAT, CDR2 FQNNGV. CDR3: CASSVDRGNEQFF. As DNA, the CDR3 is TGTGCCAGCAGCGTAGACAGGGGGAATGAGCAGTTCTTC.

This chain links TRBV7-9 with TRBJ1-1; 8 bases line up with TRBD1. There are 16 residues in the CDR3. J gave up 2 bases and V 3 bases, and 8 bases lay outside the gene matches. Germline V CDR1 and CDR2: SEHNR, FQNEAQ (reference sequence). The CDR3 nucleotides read TGTGCCAGCAGCTTCCCCCTCGGGACAGGTAACACTGAAGCTTTCTTT. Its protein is CASSFPLGTGNTEAFF.

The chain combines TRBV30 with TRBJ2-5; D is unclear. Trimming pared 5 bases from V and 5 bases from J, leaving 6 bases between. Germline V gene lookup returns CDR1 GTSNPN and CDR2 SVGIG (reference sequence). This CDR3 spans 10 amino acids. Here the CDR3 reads CAWARETQYF. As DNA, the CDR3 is TGTGCCTGGGCGAGGGAGACCCAGTACTTC.